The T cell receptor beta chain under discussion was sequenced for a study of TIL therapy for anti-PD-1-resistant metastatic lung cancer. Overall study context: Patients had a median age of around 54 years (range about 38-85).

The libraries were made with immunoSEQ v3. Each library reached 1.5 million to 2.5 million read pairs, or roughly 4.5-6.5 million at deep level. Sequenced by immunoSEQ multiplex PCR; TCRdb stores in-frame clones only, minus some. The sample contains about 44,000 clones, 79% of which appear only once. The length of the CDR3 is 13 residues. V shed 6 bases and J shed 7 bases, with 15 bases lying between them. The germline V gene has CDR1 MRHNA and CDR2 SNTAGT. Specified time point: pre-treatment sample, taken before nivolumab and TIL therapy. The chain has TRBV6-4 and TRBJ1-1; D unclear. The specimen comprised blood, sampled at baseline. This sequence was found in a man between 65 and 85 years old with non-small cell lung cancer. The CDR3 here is CASRKDETGEAFF. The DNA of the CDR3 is TGTGCCAGCAGGAAGGACGAAACGGGTGAAGCTTTCTTT.